Below are 22 T cell receptor beta chains sequenced from a single sample in a study of regulatory T cells in long-lasting Graves disease (dated by TCRdb to the early 2020s). What the time point label conveys for this sample: newly diagnosed GD, antithyroid drugs for less than 3 months. RNA was extracted from PBMCs in TRIzol for both TCR sequencing and RNA sequencing. The library was generated by multiplex PCR. TCRdb names Illumina HiSeq 4000 as the instrument used. TCR beta libraries were built with iRepertoire HTBI primers and Arm-PCR amplification of CDR3 regions. TCRdb passed the public sequencing reads through fastp at Q25 and MiXCR, retaining productive beta sequences. Each record represents a unique CDR3 protein, reported with the most common genes and DNA among its rows. Recorded for this sample are a few hundred thousand distinct CDR3 sequences; about 15% of them occurred a single time. Of the sample, about 25% falls within the top ten clones.

The same sample was also studied in work on T cells in Graves' hyperthyroidism and ophthalmopathy.

The sample in question was peripheral blood mononuclear cells (PBMCs), obtained at new diagnosis, from a patient treated with antithyroid drugs. The receptors shown here come from a woman aged 18-30 years with Graves disease. Donor details come from another sample of the same person, matched by shared clones.

This clonotype was picked up a small number of times. The rearrangement joins TRBV30 to TRBJ2-2; D is possibly TRBD2 (5 bases). The germline V and J ends were trimmed by 8 bases and 1 base, with 11 bases remaining between them. Germline lookup yields CDR1 GTSNPN and CDR2 SVGIG (reference sequence). CDR3 length: 13 amino acids. The CDR3 here is CAVGSGNTGELFF. For the CDR3, the DNA is TGTGCCGTAGGGAGTGGGAACACCGGGGAGCTGTTTTTT.

At least ten counts were recorded for this clonotype. This rearrangement joins TRBV5-6 to TRBJ2-1, with D uncertain. The CDR3 runs 13 residues. In germline, CDR1 is SGHDT, CDR2 YYEEEE. Trimming pared 2 bases from V and 8 bases from J, leaving 11 bases between. The CDR3 DNA follows: TGTGCCAGCAGCTTAGGCGAGGTGGATGAGCAGTTCTTC. Protein product: CASSLGEVDEQFF.

The V and J genes are TRBV6-1 and TRBJ1-3; D remains unclear. There are 15 residues in the CDR3. Germline-derived CDR1 and CDR2 are MNHNS and SASEGT. V gave up 4 bases and J gave up 0 bases, with 10 bases separating them. Here the CDR3 reads CASSAPVISGNTIYF. CDR3 nucleotide sequence: TGTGCCAGCAGTGCCCCAGTCATCTCTGGAAACACCATATATTTT.

V and J are TRBV28 and TRBJ1-2, with a possible D match to TRBD1 (5 bases). The CDR3 has 16 amino acids. V lost 7 bases, J lost 0 bases, and 18 bases lay in between. CDR1 and CDR2 from the germline V gene are MDHEN and SYDVKM. The CDR3 sequence is CASTPGRLGPNYGYTF. CDR3 coding DNA: TGTGCCAGCACACCGGGACGGCTTGGCCCTAACTATGGCTACACCTTC.

The rearrangement links TRBV12-5 to TRBJ2-1, with TRBD2 matching 10 bases. Germline CDR1 LGHNT, CDR2 FRNRAP. Trimming cost V 1 base and J 6 bases; bases outside gene matches: 9. The CDR3 is 17 amino acids. The CDR3 nucleotides read TGTGCTAGTGGTTTGGACCGAGCGGGAGGGCTATTCAATGAGCAGTTCTTC. Translating gives CASGLDRAGGLFNEQFF.

The sample holds many counts of this clonotype. As DNA, the CDR3 is TGTGCCAGCAGCCAGGGACTAGCGGCGACACCCCATGAGCAGTTCTTC. This codes for CASSQGLAATPHEQFF. The chain recombines TRBV5-5 with TRBJ2-1, with 11 bases lining up with TRBD2. CDR1 and CDR2 (germline): SGHKS, YYEKEE (reference sequence). The CDR3 totals 16 residues. V dropped 4 bases and J dropped 8; count of bases not matched to a gene: 11.

This clonotype was seen many times. The genes are TRBV7-9 and TRBJ1-5; D call uncertain. The V end lost 4 bases, the J end lost 1 base, and 11 bases lay between the germline ends. From germline, CDR1 is SEHNR and CDR2 FQNEAQ (reference sequence). The CDR3 spans 15 residues. The CDR3 reads CASSSWAESNQPQHF. The CDR3 DNA reads TGTGCCAGCAGCTCATGGGCTGAGAGCAATCAGCCCCAGCATTTT.

On this clonotype: This may stem from a read error, because a much larger clone lies one nucleotide away. J is TRBJ2-4 and V is TRBV20-1, with 8 bases aligning to TRBD2. V was pared by 6 bases and J by 9 bases, with 10 bases of the junction left unmatched. CDR3 size: 13 residues. Per the germline V gene, CDR1 is DFQATT and CDR2 is SNEGSKA (reference sequence). CDR3 amino acids: CSAVTGGQSIQYF. The CDR3, as DNA: TGCAGTGCCGTAACGGGAGGGCAGAGCATTCAGTACTTC.

This clonotype was detected ten times or more. This chain connects TRBV6-2 or TRBV6-3 to TRBJ2-3; tentatively, D is TRBD1 or TRBD2 (7 bases each). This CDR3 is 14 amino acids long. Looked up from germline, CDR1 is MNHEY and CDR2 is SVGEGT. V was pared by 7 bases and J by 2 bases, with 13 bases between. CDR3 residues: CASTQGGFTDTQYF. CDR3 DNA: TGTGCCAGCACTCAGGGGGGGTTCACAGATACGCAGTATTTT.

This clonotype was counted only a few times. The chain combines TRBV29-1 with TRBJ1-4; 7 positions match TRBD1. The J segment lost 3 bases and the V segment lost 5 bases, leaving 3 bases of the junction unmatched. CDR3 length equals 13 residues. CDR1 and CDR2 from the germline V gene are SQVTM and ANQGSEA. The DNA for the CDR3 is TGCAGCGTTAAGGGGGCAGCTAATGAAAAACTGTTTTTT. Amino acids: CSVKGAANEKLFF.

This clonotype was counted ten times or more. This chain joins TRBV29-1 and TRBJ1-6, with TRBD1 matching over 7 bases. J lost 8 bases, V lost 7 bases, and 8 bases had no gene match. The germline V gene has CDR1 SQVTM and CDR2 ANQGSEA. This CDR3 region has 13 residues. The CDR3 is CSARTGDHSPLHF. In DNA form, the CDR3 reads TGCAGCGCCAGAACAGGGGATCATTCACCCCTCCACTTT. Looking up the rest from reference TRBV29-1 and TRBJ1-6 gives the full variable domain: SAVISQKPSRDICQRGTSLTIQCQVDSQVTMMFWYRQQPGQSLTLIATANQGSEATYESGFVIDKFPISRPNLTFSTLTVSNMSPEDSSIYLCSARTGDHSPLHFGNGTRLTVT.

This clonotype was seen many times. The chain links TRBV5-1 to TRBJ2-2, with 10 bases identical to TRBD2. The CDR3 loop spans 16 amino acids. Germline CDR1 is SGHRS and CDR2 is YFSETQ. Unmatched junction bases numbered 13, after V lost 6 bases and J lost 8 bases. The CDR3 coding sequence is TGCGCCAGCAAAGCGGGAGGGATGCTGTACGGAGGGGAGCTGTTTTTT. Protein product: CASKAGGMLYGGELFF.

This clonotype was detected only a few times. This chain connects TRBV6-2 or TRBV6-3 to TRBJ2-7, with 7 bases lining up with TRBD2. Trimming removed 5 bases from V and 3 bases from J; junction bases left unmatched: 7. Germline CDR1 MNHEY, CDR2 SVGEGT. CDR3 length: 14 amino acids. The CDR3 spells CASSVASGVYEQYF. Written as DNA, the CDR3 is TGTGCCAGCAGTGTGGCTAGCGGAGTCTACGAGCAGTACTTC.

The chain combines TRBV7-6 with TRBJ2-1; 10 positions agree with TRBD2. CDR1 is SGHVS and CDR2 is FNYEAQ in the germline V gene. This CDR3 spans 19 amino acids. The junction had 11 bases not matched to a gene; V was cut back by 0 bases and J by 3 bases. The CDR3 is CASSLALAGVQQGYNEQFF. The CDR3 DNA reads TGTGCCAGCAGCTTAGCGCTAGCGGGAGTACAACAGGGCTACAATGAGCAGTTCTTC.

This sequence joins TRBV29-1 and TRBJ2-5, with TRBD1 matching 7 bases. The germline V gene has CDR1 SQVTM and CDR2 ANQGSEA. J lost 5 bases, V lost 6 bases, and 15 bases had no gene match. The CDR3 runs 15 residues. The CDR3 is CSVPTLRQGGETQYF. The CDR3 DNA follows: TGCAGCGTCCCTACACTGAGACAGGGCGGGGAGACCCAGTACTTC.

With regard to this clonotype: This may be a read error: a much more frequent sequence differs by one nucleotide. V is TRBV4-3 and J is TRBJ2-7; weak D call: TRBD2 (6 bases). The CDR3 length is 15 residues. Germline V gives CDR1 LGHNA, CDR2 YSLEER. The DNA for the CDR3 is TGCGCCAGCAGCCAAGAGGAGGGGTGGACCTACAAGCAGTACTTC. Translated, it gives CASSQEEGWTYKQYF.

In this sample, this clonotype turned up many times. The V and J genes are TRBV2 and TRBJ2-7, with D hard to call. The germline gives CDR1 SNHLY, CDR2 FYNNEI. Trimming stripped 3 bases from V and 7 bases from J, with 16 bases between. This CDR3 is 14 amino acids long. CDR3 in DNA: TGTGCCAGCAGTGAGACCCAGCTGAGTGGAGAGCAGTACTTC. It specifies CASSETQLSGEQYF. The whole variable domain, filled in from reference TRBV2 and TRBJ2-7, reads EPEVTQTPSHQVTQMGQEVILRCVPISNHLYFYWYRQILGQKVEFLVSFYNNEISEKSEIFDDQFSVERPDGSNFTLKIRSTKLEDSAMYFCASSETQLSGEQYFGPGTRLTVT.

This clonotype was detected many times. The V call is TRBV6-1, the J call TRBJ2-2, with no clear D. The CDR3 covers 15 residues. Germline lookup yields CDR1 MNHNS and CDR2 SASEGT. Trimming stripped 1 base from V and 4 bases from J, with 10 bases between. The CDR3 DNA is TGTGCCAGCAGTGAAGTTTCGGAAGTCACCGGGGAGCTGTTTTTT. It specifies CASSEVSEVTGELFF.

This sequence joins TRBV6-2 or TRBV6-3 and TRBJ2-1; maybe TRBD2 (5 bases). From germline, CDR1 is MNHEY and CDR2 SVGEGT. CDR3 length: 17 amino acids. The V end was cut by 2 bases, the J end by 4 bases, with 18 bases between. The CDR3 region has the DNA TGTGCCAGCAGTTACCGGCCTGCTAGCCGACGTTACAATGAGCAGTTCTTC. It translates to CASSYRPASRRYNEQFF.

This sequence joins TRBV6-2 or TRBV6-3 and TRBJ1-6; 7 bases agree with TRBD1. There are 15 residues in the CDR3. Germline lookup yields CDR1 MNHEY and CDR2 SVGEGT. Unmatched junction bases numbered 5, after V lost 0 bases and J lost 9 bases. CDR3 DNA: TGTGCCAGCAGTTACTCGGACAGGATTCTTTCACCCCTCCACTTT. This encodes CASSYSDRILSPLHF.

This clonotype was seen repeatedly, ten times or more. The chain carries TRBV2 and TRBJ2-2, with 13 bases matching TRBD2. Germline V gene lookup returns CDR1 SNHLY and CDR2 FYNNEI. The CDR3 is 16 amino acids. Trimming removed 7 bases from V and 6 bases from J; junction bases left unmatched: 8. The CDR3 region has the DNA TGTGCCAGCAAGTTGTTGGGACTAGCGGGATCCGGGGAGCTGTTTTTT. Translation: CASKLLGLAGSGELFF.

This clonotype was seen a handful of times. The chain has TRBV6-1 and TRBJ1-6; 7 bases align to TRBD1. J lost 0 bases, V lost 7 bases, and 9 bases had no gene match. The CDR3 runs to 17 residues. The germline gives CDR1 MNHNS, CDR2 SASEGT. The CDR3 here is CASTRDSLSSYNSPLHF. CDR3 nucleotide sequence: TGTGCCAGCACCAGGGACAGCTTAAGCTCCTATAATTCACCCCTCCACTTT.